The sequence of this T cell receptor (beta chain) was determined in a study of T cells in Graves' hyperthyroidism and ophthalmopathy. Authors of the study amplified TCR beta CDR3 regions from RNA transcripts. The study used the HTBI primer set for a first-round RT-PCR of the TCR CDR3. Each CDR3 protein is one row after TCRdb ran MiXCR on the multiplex PCR reads. The sample has 300,000 to 350,000 distinct CDR3 sequences; about 21% are singletons. This clonotype occurred many times. This CDR3 has 13 amino acids. Germline-derived CDR1 and CDR2 are LNHDA and SQIVND (reference sequence). V was clipped by 5 bases and J by 3 bases, with 10 bases between them.

Specimen: blood. V usage is TRBV19 and J usage is TRBJ2-5; D possibly corresponds to TRBD2 (6 bases). This clonotype was sampled from a woman in her forties or fifties with Graves' hyperthyroidism. The CDR3 nucleotides are TGTGCCAGTAGTGCGGGATGGAAAGAGACCCAGTACTTC. This encodes CASSAGWKETQYF.